This is a list of T cell receptor beta chains from one sample in a study of blood T cell repertoires in COVID-19. Assay: immunoSEQ multiplex PCR; the TCRdb copy retains only in-frame clones and omits some. The table lists around 100,000 clones, around 93% of them singletons. Source material: peripheral blood. The receptors come from a human donor with active COVID-19. The donor label of this sample is uncertain. The CDR3 runs from the conserved cysteine through the conserved F or W. A D gene is named only where the DNA matches it firmly. Only part of the rows carry a size: once, few, many, or a class if the clone is expanded.

TRBD2	TRBV7-3	TRBJ2-5	-	CASSSGLAWGETQYF	TGTGCCAGCAGCTCAGGACTAGCGTGGGGAGAGACCCAGTACTTC
TRBD1	TRBV13	TRBJ2-4	-	CASSFGTGLKNIQYF	TGTGCCAGCAGCTTCGGGACAGGGCTTAAAAACATTCAGTACTTC
TRBD1	TRBV6-5	TRBJ2-7	-	CASKKQGQVYEQYF	TGTGCCAGCAAAAAACAGGGGCAAGTCTACGAGCAGTACTTC
-	TRBV11-2	TRBJ2-7	-	CASSFPNYEQYF	TGTGCCAGCAGCTTTCCAAACTACGAGCAGTACTTC
-	TRBV29-1	TRBJ1-1	-	CSVAGDTEAFF	TGCAGCGTTGCGGGGGACACTGAAGCTTTCTTT
TRBD1	TRBV5-1	TRBJ2-2	-	CASSLSGGSTGELFF	TGCGCCAGCAGCTTGTCAGGGGGCTCAACCGGGGAGCTGTTTTTT
TRBD1	TRBV28	TRBJ2-7	-	CASSLTKQGAQNF	TGTGCCAGCAGTTTAACAAAACAGGGGGCCCAGAACTTC
TRBD1	TRBV18	TRBJ1-1	-	CASSLGDRGGTEAFF	TGTGCCAGCTCACTTGGGGACAGGGGAGGCACTGAAGCTTTCTTT
TRBD1	TRBV7-7	TRBJ2-5	-	CASSPWTGVVETQYF	TGTGCCAGCAGCCCCTGGACAGGGGTCGTTGAGACCCAGTACTTC
-	TRBV5-1	TRBJ1-3	-	CASRPEGASGNTIYF	TGCGCCAGCAGACCGGAAGGGGCTTCTGGAAACACCATATATTTT
-	TRBV6-5	TRBJ1-1	-	CASSQPPREAFF	TGTGCCAGCAGCCAACCTCCGCGGGAAGCTTTCTTT
-	TRBV6-5	TRBJ1-6	-	CASNTGSYNSPLHF	TGTGCCAGCAATACAGGCTCCTATAATTCACCCCTCCACTTT
TRBD1	TRBV10-3	TRBJ1-1	once	CAITPRDSYTEAFF	TGTGCCATCACCCCTCGGGACAGCTACACTGAAGCTTTCTTT
TRBD2	TRBV6-5	TRBJ2-3	-	CASSSDTSGATDTQYF	TGTGCCAGCAGTTCTGATACTAGCGGGGCCACAGATACGCAGTATTTT
-	TRBV29-1	TRBJ2-5	once	CSVDMSGQETQYF	TGCAGCGTTGATATGAGCGGCCAAGAGACCCAGTACTTC
TRBD2	TRBV18	TRBJ2-1	-	CASSQMAVAGSEQFF	TGTGCCAGCTCACAGATGGCCGTAGCGGGGTCTGAGCAGTTCTTC
-	TRBV19	TRBJ2-1	-	CASGRGWDEQFF	TGTGCCAGCGGACGGGGTTGGGATGAGCAGTTCTTC
TRBD2	TRBV9	TRBJ2-1	-	CASSVTSGGTDEQFF	TGTGCCAGCAGCGTCACTAGCGGGGGTACGGATGAGCAGTTCTTC
-	TRBV28	TRBJ1-1	-	CASSPGPMNTEAFF	TGTGCCAGCAGTCCGGGTCCCATGAACACTGAAGCTTTCTTT
-	TRBV6-5	TRBJ1-1	-	CASSLTGRMNTEAFF	TGTGCCAGCAGTTTAACCGGGAGGATGAACACTGAAGCTTTCTTT
-	TRBV7-8	TRBJ2-2	once	CASSLVFPGELFF	TGTGCCAGCAGCTTAGTATTTCCCGGGGAGCTGTTTTTT
-	TRBV10-3	TRBJ2-3	-	CAITPGGTDTQYF	TGTGCCATCACTCCAGGGGGCACAGATACGCAGTATTTT
TRBD1	TRBV24-1	TRBJ2-3	-	CATSDPRTGERTDTQYF	TGTGCCACCAGTGATCCCCGGACAGGGGAAAGAACAGATACGCAGTATTTT
-	TRBV6-5	TRBJ2-7	-	CASSPLTGVEGEQYF	TGTGCCAGCAGCCCGTTAACAGGGGTGGAGGGCGAGCAGTACTTC
TRBD2	TRBV5-1	TRBJ2-7	few	CASSLGLAESSYEQYF	TGCGCCAGCAGCTTAGGACTAGCGGAAAGCTCCTACGAGCAGTACTTC
-	TRBV19	TRBJ1-2	few	CASTPITGVPVGYTF	TGTGCCAGTACCCCGATTACAGGAGTCCCCGTGGGCTACACCTTC
TRBD2	TRBV9	TRBJ2-7	-	CASSPSGGGGPFSYEQYF	TGTGCCAGCAGCCCTAGCGGTGGCGGGGGTCCATTTTCCTACGAGCAGTACTTC
TRBD1	TRBV6-5	TRBJ1-4	-	CASSHPGQASEKLFF	TGTGCCAGCAGTCATCCGGGACAGGCGTCAGAAAAACTGTTTTTT
TRBD1	TRBV5-1	TRBJ2-1	-	CASSLGTGVDEQFF	TGCGCCAGCAGCTTGGGGACAGGGGTCGATGAGCAGTTCTTC
-	TRBV5-1	TRBJ2-1	-	CASSLVAGAGNEQFF	TGCGCCAGCAGCTTGGTGGCGGGGGCAGGTAATGAGCAGTTCTTC
TRBD1	TRBV5-1	TRBJ2-7	-	CASRAGTGGGEQYF	TGCGCCAGCAGAGCAGGGACAGGGGGAGGAGAGCAGTACTTC
-	TRBV18	TRBJ2-6	-	CASSPLGISGANVLTF	TGTGCCAGCTCACCGCTAGGAATTTCTGGGGCCAACGTCCTGACTTTC
-	TRBV19	TRBJ1-1	-	CASSIVGGATEAFF	TGTGCCAGTAGTATAGTGGGGGGAGCCACTGAAGCTTTCTTT
TRBD1	TRBV27	TRBJ2-7	-	CASSSIPPWTGEGEQYF	TGTGCCAGCAGTTCGATCCCCCCCTGGACAGGGGAAGGCGAGCAGTACTTC
-	TRBV28	TRBJ1-1	-	CASKRGNTEAFF	TGTGCCAGCAAAAGGGGGAACACTGAAGCTTTCTTT
TRBD2	TRBV13	TRBJ2-7	once	CASGAGITSYEQYF	TGTGCCAGCGGAGCGGGGATTACCTCCTACGAGCAGTACTTC
TRBD1	TRBV7-2	TRBJ1-1	-	CASSSGQGNTEAFF	TGTGCCAGCAGCTCCGGACAGGGCAACACTGAAGCTTTCTTT
-	TRBV3-1/TRBV3-2	TRBJ1-4	-	CASSQGRGNEKLFF	TGTGCCAGCAGCCAAGGACGAGGGAATGAAAAACTGTTTTTT
-	TRBV7-9	TRBJ1-1	-	CASTPGRNTEAFF	TGTGCCAGCACCCCGGGGAGGAACACTGAAGCTTTCTTT
TRBD2	TRBV4-3	TRBJ2-5	-	CASSQGIGGAEGTQYF	TGCGCCAGCAGCCAAGGGATCGGGGGGGCCGAAGGGACCCAGTACTTC
TRBD1	TRBV27	TRBJ1-4	-	CASSTGQGATPPTKLFF	TGTGCCAGCAGTACGGGACAGGGGGCGACCCCCCCGACGAAACTGTTTTTT